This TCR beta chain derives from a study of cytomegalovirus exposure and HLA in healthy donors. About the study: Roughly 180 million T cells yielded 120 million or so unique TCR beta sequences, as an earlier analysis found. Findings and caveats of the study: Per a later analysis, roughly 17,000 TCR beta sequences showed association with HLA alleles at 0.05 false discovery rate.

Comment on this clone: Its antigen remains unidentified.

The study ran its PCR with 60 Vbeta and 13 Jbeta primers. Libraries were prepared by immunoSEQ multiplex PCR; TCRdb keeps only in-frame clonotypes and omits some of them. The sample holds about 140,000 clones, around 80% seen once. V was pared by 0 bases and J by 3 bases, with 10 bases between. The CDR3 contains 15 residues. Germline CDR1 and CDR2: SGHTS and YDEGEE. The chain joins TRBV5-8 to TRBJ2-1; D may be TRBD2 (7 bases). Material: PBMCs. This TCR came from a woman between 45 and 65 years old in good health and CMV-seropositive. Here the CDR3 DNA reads TGTGCCAGCAGCTTGGAAAGGGGGGGCTACAATGAGCAGTTCTTC. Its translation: CASSLERGGYNEQFF.